One sample yielded the 31 T cell receptor beta chains listed below, sequenced in a study of quantifying T cell responses using KT2 cells. Overall study context: Reverse transcription used primers in the TCR alpha and beta constant regions.

A single-stranded UMI oligo with SP2 sequence was ligated to cDNA 3' ends. An equimolar mix of RC1.1 and RC1.2 primed the beta chain across TRBC1 and TRBC2. TCRdb processed the UMI-ligation and nested PCR reads anew with MiXCR; each CDR3 protein has one entry. The sample lists around 50,000 distinct CDR3 sequences, under 14% occurring once. Sequences were obtained from PBMCs spiked with cells of the T cell clone KT2. These receptors were obtained from a human donor.

V and J are TRBV23-1 and TRBJ1-5; 9 bases align to TRBD1. TRBV23-1 belongs to the ORF category, with a function that is uncertain. The CDR3 is 15 residues long. V shed 6 bases and J 4 bases; nucleotides not matched to a gene: 7. The CDR3 coding sequence is TGCGCCAGCAGCCACGGACAGGGGAGGAATCAGCCCCAGCATTTT. This gives the protein CASSHGQGRNQPQHF.

This clonotype was counted between two and nine times. V usage is TRBV7-2 and J usage is TRBJ2-3; 7 positions agree with TRBD2. The CDR3 spans 15 residues. Losses at the gene ends were 3 bases for V and 0 bases for J; bases not matched to a gene: 3. CDR1 and CDR2 (germline): SGHTA, FQGNSA. CDR3 in amino acids: CASSFSGTSTDTQYF. CDR3 sequence (DNA): TGTGCCAGCAGCTTCAGCGGGACTAGCACAGATACGCAGTATTTT. Complete variable domain (other parts from reference TRBV7-2 and TRBJ2-3): GAGVSQSPSNKVTEKGKDVELRCDPISGHTALYWYRQSLGQGLEFLIYFQGNSAPDKSGLPSDRFSAERTGGSVSTLTIQRTQQEDSAVYLCASSFSGTSTDTQYFGPGTRLTVL.

This clonotype has only a few counts. This chain uses TRBV29-1 with TRBJ2-1; TRBD1 matches 7 bases. V shed 6 bases, J shed 16 bases, and the junction held 9 bases outside the gene matches. The CDR3 spans 10 residues. Germline V gene lookup returns CDR1 SQVTM and CDR2 ANQGSEA. The CDR3 DNA is TGCAGCGTCGCTGACAGGGCGAGCTTCTTC. It codes for CSVADRASFF.

This clonotype was seen a handful of times. The V gene is TRBV7-9, the J gene TRBJ1-6; 8 bases agree with TRBD1. The V gene's germline CDR1 is SEHNR and CDR2 FQNEAQ (reference sequence). The CDR3 covers 14 residues. V was pared by 4 bases and J by 8 bases, with 4 bases of the junction left unmatched. The CDR3 DNA sequence: TGTGCCAGCAGCTCCCCGGACAGGGATTCACCCCTCCACTTT. This codes for CASSSPDRDSPLHF.

The table lists this clonotype with a few counts. The V call is TRBV12-3 or TRBV12-4, the J call TRBJ1-2; no clear D gene. This CDR3 has 13 residues. The V and J ends lost 2 bases and 2 bases respectively, with 6 bases between them. The CDR3 DNA is TGTGCCAGCAGTTTAACGGAGAACTATGGCTACACCTTC. This sequence encodes CASSLTENYGYTF.

This chain uses TRBV24-1 with TRBJ2-1; D remains unclear. CDR1 is KGHDR, CDR2 SFDVKD, per germline. Trimming cost V 9 bases and J 3 bases, with 8 bases left between them. CDR3 length: 12 residues. Written as DNA, the CDR3 is TGTGCCACCTCCGACATCTACAATGAGCAGTTCTTC. Translation gives CATSDIYNEQFF.

The table lists this clonotype with a few counts. This chain uses TRBV5-1 with TRBJ2-5, with a tentative D call TRBD2 (6 bases). Germline V CDR1 and CDR2: SGHRS, YFSETQ. The germline V and J ends were trimmed by 4 bases and 4 bases, with 20 bases remaining between them. The CDR3 consists of 16 residues. The CDR3 spells CASSPAGLPELETQYF. The CDR3 DNA sequence: TGCGCCAGCAGCCCCGCGGGACTGCCGGAGTTAGAGACCCAGTACTTC.

This clonotype was counted many times. This CDR3 is CASSLSGTGGPITEAFF. In nucleotides, the CDR3 is TGTGCCAGCAGTTTATCCGGGACAGGGGGACCAATTACTGAAGCTTTCTTT. The V gene is TRBV27, the J gene TRBJ1-1, with 11 positions matching TRBD1. Trimming cost V 0 bases and J 5 bases; bases outside gene matches: 8. The germline gives CDR1 MNHEY, CDR2 SMNVEV (reference sequence). The CDR3 loop spans 17 amino acids.

There are a few counts of this clonotype. The V call is TRBV30, the J call TRBJ1-1; D may be TRBD1 (5 bases). The CDR3 loop spans 13 amino acids. Trimming shortened V by 0 bases and J by 10 bases, and 15 bases separated the two germline ends. Germline lookup yields CDR1 GTSNPN and CDR2 SVGIG (reference sequence). The DNA of the CDR3 is TGTGCCTGGAGTGTACTGCAGGGAGGTAGAGCTTTCTTT. Translation gives CAWSVLQGGRAFF. The entire variable domain, with the rest obtained from reference TRBV30 and TRBJ1-1, is as follows: SQTIHQWPATLVQPVGSPLSLECTVEGTSNPNLYWYRQAAGRGLQLLFYSVGIGQISSEVPQNLSASRPQDRQFILSSKKLLLSDSGFYLCAWSVLQGGRAFFGQGTRLTVV.

In its sample, this clonotype was seen a few times. The V gene is TRBV7-9, the J gene TRBJ1-1; 9 bases align to TRBD1. The CDR3 loop spans 18 amino acids. V lost 3 bases, J lost 1 base, and 12 bases stayed unmatched. The germline CDR1 and CDR2 sequences are SEHNR and FQNEAQ (reference sequence). CDR3 protein: CASSFPGQGKGRNTEAFF. CDR3 in DNA: TGTGCCAGCAGCTTTCCGGGACAGGGAAAGGGTAGGAACACTGAAGCTTTCTTT.

The gene calls are TRBV6-5 and TRBJ1-6, with D possibly TRBD1 on 5 matching bases. This CDR3 region has 15 residues. Germline V gives CDR1 MNHEY, CDR2 SVGAGI. Trimming removed 6 bases at V and 10 bases at J, with 19 bases between. Here the CDR3 DNA reads TGTGCCAGCAGACAAGATCAGGGAGTGGGGTCACCCCTCCACTTT. It translates to CASRQDQGVGSPLHF.

Only one count was recorded for this clonotype. The chain is built from TRBV2 and TRBJ1-3, with D hard to call. The CDR3 contains 14 residues. Germline assignment: CDR1 SNHLY and CDR2 FYNNEI. With 4 bases removed from V and 0 bases from J, the gap between germline ends came to 7 bases. The CDR3 is CASSVMGSGNTIYF. For the CDR3, the DNA is TGTGCCAGCAGTGTTATGGGCTCTGGAAACACCATATATTTT.

The rearrangement uses TRBV5-5 and TRBJ2-3; D unresolved. The CDR3 totals 12 residues. Germline values: CDR1 SGHKS, CDR2 YYEKEE (reference sequence). Trimming cost V 4 bases and J 4 bases, with 7 bases left between them. CDR3 sequence (DNA): TGTGCCAGCAGCCTGTCGTCAGATACGCAGTATTTT. It yields the protein CASSLSSDTQYF.

This clonotype showed up just a few times. V and J are TRBV3-1 and TRBJ2-2; 7 bases are a match to TRBD1. The CDR3 spans 16 residues. Trimming took 5 bases from V and 6 from J; bases not matched to a gene: 12. From germline, CDR1 is LGHDT and CDR2 YNNKEL (reference sequence). The DNA for the CDR3 is TGTGCCAGCAGCACTACAGGGGATCCCCTCCCCGGGGAGCTGTTTTTT. This translates into CASSTTGDPLPGELFF. Full variable domain (rest looked up from reference TRBV3-1 and TRBJ2-2): DTAVSQTPKYLVTQMGNDKSIKCEQNLGHDTMYWYKQDSKKFLKIMFSYNNKELIINETVPNRFSPKSPDKAHLNLHINSLELGDSAVYFCASSTTGDPLPGELFFGEGSRLTVL.

This clonotype was observed a few times. The gene calls are TRBV6-1 and TRBJ1-2; D gene uncertain. The germline CDR1 and CDR2 sequences are MNHNS and SASEGT. The ends were cut back, 2 bases at V and 2 bases at J, with 6 bases in the middle. This CDR3 spans 13 amino acids. The CDR3 region is CASSESENYGYTF. The CDR3 bases are TGTGCCAGCAGTGAATCAGAAAACTATGGCTACACCTTC.

The sample holds a few counts of this clonotype. This chain links TRBV4-2 with TRBJ1-3; a weak D match, TRBD1 (5 bases). V was trimmed by 4 bases and J by 2 bases, leaving 18 bases between them. Germline CDR1 is LGHNA and CDR2 is YNFKEQ. This CDR3 has 17 residues. The CDR3 reads CASSPTGLLEAGNTIYF. In DNA form, the CDR3 reads TGTGCCAGCAGCCCCACAGGCCTACTCGAGGCTGGAAACACCATATATTTT.

The CDR3 region is CASSRLAFTYEQYF. The CDR3 bases are TGTGCCAGCAGCCGACTAGCGTTCACCTACGAGCAGTACTTC. The chain joins TRBV14 to TRBJ2-7; 8 bases line up with TRBD2. The V gene end was trimmed by 4 bases and the J gene end by 2 bases; junction bases not matched to a gene: 4. The CDR3 runs to 14 residues. Looked up from germline, CDR1 is SGHDN and CDR2 is FVKESK.

V usage is TRBV27 and J usage is TRBJ2-3, with 8 bases aligning to TRBD1. The CDR3 covers 14 residues. Germline-derived CDR1 and CDR2 are MNHEY and SMNVEV (reference sequence). Trimming took 5 bases from V and 8 from J; bases not matched to a gene: 9. The CDR3 sequence: CASSGQGEFVTQYF. The CDR3 bases are TGTGCCAGCAGTGGACAGGGAGAGTTCGTTACGCAGTATTTT.

This chain connects TRBV5-1 to TRBJ2-7, with 8 bases lining up with TRBD1. The CDR3 extends over 18 amino acids. J gave up 3 bases and V 0 bases, and 14 bases lay outside the gene matches. Per the germline V gene, CDR1 is SGHRS and CDR2 is YFSETQ. For the CDR3, the DNA is TGCGCCAGCAGCTTGGGCCCTTCCGACAGGGGCTCTCTCTACGAGCAGTACTTC. Translated, it gives CASSLGPSDRGSLYEQYF.

The sample holds a few counts of this clonotype. The gene calls are TRBV25-1 and TRBJ2-3; no firm D call. Germline lookup yields CDR1 MGHDK and CDR2 SYGVNS. This CDR3 spans 17 amino acids. Trimming left V 4 bases short and J 1 base short, with 18 bases between. In nucleotides, the CDR3 is TGTGCCAGCAGTGCCCTGGGATCGTCCCCGGGCACAGATACGCAGTATTTT. Protein: CASSALGSSPGTDTQYF.

This clonotype has a handful of counts. The gene calls are TRBV9 and TRBJ1-2, with 9 bases matching TRBD1. The CDR3 is made up of 17 amino acids. With V trimmed by 3 bases and J by 5 bases, 14 bases remained unmatched. Germline values: CDR1 SGDLS, CDR2 YYNGEE. CDR3 in DNA: TGTGCCAGCAGCGGAGCAACCACAGGGGGCAGACGGTATGGCTACACCTTC. It encodes CASSGATTGGRRYGYTF.

V usage is TRBV2 and J usage is TRBJ1-5; D call uncertain. The CDR3 sequence is 14 residues long. The germline V gene encodes CDR1 SNHLY and CDR2 FYNNEI. Trimming cost V 1 base and J 0 bases, with 4 bases left between them. The CDR3: CASSEGYSNQPQHF. In DNA form, the CDR3 reads TGTGCCAGCAGTGAAGGATATAGCAATCAGCCCCAGCATTTT. The full variable domain, its missing parts supplied by reference TRBV2 and TRBJ1-5, is EPEVTQTPSHQVTQMGQEVILRCVPISNHLYFYWYRQILGQKVEFLVSFYNNEISEKSEIFDDQFSVERPDGSNFTLKIRSTKLEDSAMYFCASSEGYSNQPQHFGDGTRLSIL.

The V gene is TRBV11-2, the J gene TRBJ2-1; 13 bases match TRBD2. Unmatched junction bases numbered 2, after V lost 5 bases and J lost 7 bases. The CDR3 is 14 amino acids. Germline-derived CDR1 and CDR2 are SGHAT and FQNNGV. CDR3 DNA sequence: TGTGCCAGCAGCCGGACTAGCGGGAGTAATGAGCAGTTCTTC. Protein: CASSRTSGSNEQFF.

This clonotype came up many times. The chain combines TRBV7-9 with TRBJ1-4; D ambiguous. This CDR3 is 13 amino acids long. Germline CDR1 reads SEHNR; CDR2 reads FQNEAQ (reference sequence). The V and J ends lost 7 bases and 8 bases respectively, with 14 bases between them. Here the CDR3 reads CASTRMLGEKLFF. The CDR3, as DNA: TGTGCCAGCACTAGGATGCTCGGCGAAAAACTGTTTTTT.

This clonotype was counted between two and nine times. The J gene is TRBJ1-5, the V gene TRBV6-1, with TRBD1 identical over 7 bases. After removal of 3 bases from V and 3 bases from J, the junction contained 5 bases not matched to a gene. Germline V gene sequence: CDR1 MNHNS, CDR2 SASEGT. The CDR3 has 15 residues. The CDR3 coding sequence is TGTGCCAGCAGTGATCGAAGGGGGCTCAATCAGCCCCAGCATTTT. Translation: CASSDRRGLNQPQHF.

The rearrangement links TRBV25-1 to TRBJ2-5; TRBD1 agrees at 7 bases. Trimming removed 3 bases from V and 4 bases from J; junction bases left unmatched: 2. There are 13 residues in the CDR3. Germline assignment: CDR1 MGHDK and CDR2 SYGVNS. CDR3 region: CASSETGRETQYF. Written as DNA, the CDR3 is TGTGCCAGCAGTGAGACAGGGCGAGAGACCCAGTACTTC.

This clonotype was counted ten times or more. J is TRBJ1-5 and V is TRBV4-3; D gene uncertain. V shed 0 bases and J shed 10 bases, with 10 bases lying between them. Germline CDR1 reads LGHNA; CDR2 reads YSLEER. The length of the CDR3 is 13 residues. The CDR3 bases are TGCGCCAGCAGCCAAGATCGGTCTCGTCCCCAGCATTTT. It specifies CASSQDRSRPQHF.

The chain links TRBV29-1 to TRBJ1-1; weak D call: TRBD1 (6 bases). The V gene lost 5 bases and the J gene lost 3 bases, with 19 bases spanning the gap. CDR3 length equals 15 residues. The germline V gene encodes CDR1 SQVTM and CDR2 ANQGSEA. The CDR3 reads CSVNEGGAGDTEAFF. The CDR3 nucleotides read TGCAGCGTTAACGAGGGGGGGGCGGGAGACACTGAAGCTTTCTTT.

This sequence joins TRBV9 and TRBJ2-3; weak D call: TRBD1 (6 bases). Trimming took 3 bases from V and 6 from J, leaving 11 bases between them. The CDR3 extends over 13 amino acids. Germline CDR1 is SGDLS and CDR2 is YYNGEE. For the CDR3, the DNA is TGTGCCAGCAGCGCTACAGGGTCTGATACGCAGTATTTT. Protein: CASSATGSDTQYF. Complete variable domain (other parts from reference TRBV9 and TRBJ2-3): DSGVTQTPKHLITATGQRVTLRCSPRSGDLSVYWYQQSLDQGLQFLIQYYNGEERAKGNILERFSAQQFPDLHSELNLSSLELGDSALYFCASSATGSDTQYFGPGTRLTVL.

Sample share makes this clonotype medium-sized. V gene TRBV12-3 or TRBV12-4 combines with J gene TRBJ2-1; D call uncertain. V shed 5 bases and J shed 6 bases, with 11 bases lying between them. The CDR3 consists of 13 residues. DNA of the CDR3: TGTGCCAGCAGTGCCCATACTGGCAATGAGCAGTTCTTC. This gives the protein CASSAHTGNEQFF.

This clonotype appeared a few times. The chain links TRBV30 to TRBJ2-7; TRBD1 might be the D (6 bases). The germline V gene encodes CDR1 GTSNPN and CDR2 SVGIG (reference sequence). The CDR3 sequence is 12 residues long. Trimming removed 4 bases from V and 2 bases from J, with 9 bases in between. The CDR3 protein is CAWKDRAYEQYF. The CDR3 DNA sequence: TGTGCCTGGAAGGACAGAGCCTACGAGCAGTACTTC.